Described below is a single T cell receptor beta chain sequence and its context. CDR3 size: 13 residues. V lost 0 bases, J lost 7 bases, and 7 bases lay in between. The germline gives CDR1 MNHEY, CDR2 SVGAGI. This sample was included in a study of cytomegalovirus exposure and HLA in healthy donors. PCR involved 60 Vbeta and 13 Jbeta primers. Only in-frame clones appear in the TCRdb table, and some are missing; sequencing was by immunoSEQ multiplex PCR. The data contain 150,000 or so clones, around 79% of them singletons. The clonotype was recovered from a man aged 35-49 years in good health and CMV-seropositive. The source material was PBMCs. The chain has TRBV6-5 and TRBJ1-5; no definite D call. The CDR3 is CASSYSVHQPQHF. CDR3 nucleotide sequence: TGTGCCAGCAGTTACTCAGTACACCAGCCCCAGCATTTT.